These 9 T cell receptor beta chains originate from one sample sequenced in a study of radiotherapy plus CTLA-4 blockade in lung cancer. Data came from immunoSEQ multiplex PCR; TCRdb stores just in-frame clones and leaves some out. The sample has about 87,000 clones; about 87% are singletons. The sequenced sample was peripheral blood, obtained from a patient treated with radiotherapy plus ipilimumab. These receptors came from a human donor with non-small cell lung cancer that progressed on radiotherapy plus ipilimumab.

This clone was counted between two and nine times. The CDR3 DNA is TGTGCCAGCAGCTTGACGCTCGGACTGCAGTTCTTC. Protein: CASSLTLGLQFF. The chain has TRBV7-9 and TRBJ2-1; TRBD2 is a possible D gene (5 bases). The CDR3 sequence is 12 residues long. Trimming cost V 3 bases and J 12 bases, with 12 bases left between them. CDR1 and CDR2 (germline): SEHNR, FQNEAQ (reference sequence). Supplemented by reference TRBV7-9 and TRBJ2-1, the full variable domain reads DTGVSQNPRHKITKRGQNVTFRCDPISEHNRLYWYRQTLGQGPEFLTYFQNEAQLEKSRLLSDRFSAERPKGSFSTLEIQRTEQGDSAMYLCASSLTLGLQFFGPGTRLTVL.

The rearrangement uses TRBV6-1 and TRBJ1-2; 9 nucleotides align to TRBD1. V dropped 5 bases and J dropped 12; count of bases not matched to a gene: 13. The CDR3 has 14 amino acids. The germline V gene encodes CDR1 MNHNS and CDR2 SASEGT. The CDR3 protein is CASSPGQGREGHTF. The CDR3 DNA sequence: TGTGCCAGCAGTCCGGGACAGGGAAGAGAGGGCCACACCTTC.

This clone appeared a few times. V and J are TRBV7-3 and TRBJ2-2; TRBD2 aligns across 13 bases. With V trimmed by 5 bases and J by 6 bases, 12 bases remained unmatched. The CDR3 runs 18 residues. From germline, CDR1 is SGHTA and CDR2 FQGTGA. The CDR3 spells CASSPRATSGGAPGELFF. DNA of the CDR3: TGTGCCAGCAGCCCCAGGGCCACTAGCGGGGGGGCCCCCGGGGAGCTGTTTTTT.

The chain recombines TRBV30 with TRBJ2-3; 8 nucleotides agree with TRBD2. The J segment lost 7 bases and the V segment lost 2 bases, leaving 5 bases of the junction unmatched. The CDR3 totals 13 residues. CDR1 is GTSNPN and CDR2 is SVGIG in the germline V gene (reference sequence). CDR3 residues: CAWSSGGKNTQYF. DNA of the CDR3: TGTGCCTGGAGTTCGGGGGGGAAGAATACGCAGTATTTT.

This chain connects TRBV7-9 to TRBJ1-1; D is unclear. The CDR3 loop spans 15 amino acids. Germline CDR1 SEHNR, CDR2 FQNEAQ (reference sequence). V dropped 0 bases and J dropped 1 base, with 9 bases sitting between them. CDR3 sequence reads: CASSLAEDPNTEAFF. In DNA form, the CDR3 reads TGTGCCAGCAGCTTAGCAGAGGACCCGAACACTGAAGCTTTCTTT. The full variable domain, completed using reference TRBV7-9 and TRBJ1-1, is DTGVSQNPRHKITKRGQNVTFRCDPISEHNRLYWYRQTLGQGPEFLTYFQNEAQLEKSRLLSDRFSAERPKGSFSTLEIQRTEQGDSAMYLCASSLAEDPNTEAFFGQGTRLTVV.

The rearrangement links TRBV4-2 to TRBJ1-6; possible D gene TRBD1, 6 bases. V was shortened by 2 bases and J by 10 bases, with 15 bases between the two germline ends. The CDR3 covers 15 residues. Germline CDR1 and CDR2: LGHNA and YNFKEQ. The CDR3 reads CASSQFEGGGSPLHF. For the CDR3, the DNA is TGTGCCAGCAGCCAATTTGAAGGGGGAGGATCACCCCTCCACTTT.

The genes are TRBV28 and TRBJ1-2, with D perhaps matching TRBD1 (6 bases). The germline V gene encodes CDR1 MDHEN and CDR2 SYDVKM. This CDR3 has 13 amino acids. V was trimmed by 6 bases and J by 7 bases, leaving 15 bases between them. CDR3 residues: CASRVQGKGGYTF. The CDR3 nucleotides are TGTGCCAGCAGGGTACAGGGTAAGGGTGGCTACACCTTC.

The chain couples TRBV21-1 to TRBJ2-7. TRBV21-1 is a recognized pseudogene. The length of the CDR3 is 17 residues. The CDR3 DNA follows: TGTGCCAGCAGCAAAGTCAACCGGGCCGAATGTTCCTACGAGCAGTACTTC. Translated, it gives CASSKVNRAECSYEQYF.

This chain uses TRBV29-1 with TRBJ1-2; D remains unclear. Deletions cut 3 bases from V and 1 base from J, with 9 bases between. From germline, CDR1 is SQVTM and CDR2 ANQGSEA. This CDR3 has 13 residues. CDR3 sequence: CSVDKSRNYGYTF. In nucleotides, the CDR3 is TGCAGCGTTGACAAGAGTCGTAACTATGGCTACACCTTC.